Sequencing of this T cell receptor (beta chain) was carried out in a study of CD8+ T cells in alopecia areata. Once RNA had been extracted, it was reverse transcribed into cDNA to act as the sequencing template. TCRdb's table, derived via immunoSEQ multiplex PCR, lists solely in-frame clones and lacks some. Among about 120,000 clones, about three fifths were seen once, and the ten largest hold almost 30%. The CDR3 is 18 residues long. V was clipped by 1 base and J by 3 bases; unmatched bases: 13. Looked up from germline, CDR1 is SQVTM and CDR2 is ANQGSEA. The treatment was: oral pan-JAK inhibitor, 5-10 mg twice daily.

This clonotype was obtained from a human donor with alopecia areata. V is TRBV29-1 and J is TRBJ1-4; 8 bases map to TRBD1. The starting material was CD8+ T cells sorted from blood, obtained at week 4, from a patient treated with tofacitinib. The CDR3 spells CSVEGVTGARMANEKLFF. The CDR3 nucleotides are TGCAGCGTTGAAGGTGTGACAGGGGCGAGGATGGCTAATGAAAAACTGTTTTTT.